Listed below are T cell receptor beta chains from one sample, sequenced in a study of blood T cell repertoires in COVID-19. The protocol was immunoSEQ multiplex PCR, while the TCRdb copy is restricted to in-frame clones and leaves out a portion. The sample contains more than 350,000 clones, nearly 90% of which appear only once. Sequencing input: PBMCs or T cells enriched from blood (not recorded which). The receptors stem from a woman in her late teens or twenties who had been exposed to COVID-19. The CDR3 runs from the conserved cysteine through the conserved F or W. A D gene is named only where the DNA matches it firmly. Clone size is given for some rows only: seen once, a few or many times, or a class if the clone is expanded.

j_call | clone_size | v_call | d_call | cdr3_aa | cdr3_nt
TRBJ1-6 | NA | TRBV5-4 | NA | CASSLQNSPLHF | TGTGCCAGCAGCTTGCAGAATTCACCCCTCCACTTT
TRBJ2-1 | NA | TRBV5-1 | TRBD2 | CASSAGLAGIQYNEQFF | TGCGCCAGCAGCGCCGGACTAGCGGGGATTCAATACAATGAGCAGTTCTTC
TRBJ2-7 | NA | TRBV9 | TRBD2 | CASSPSGGSAYEQYF | TGTGCCAGCAGCCCCAGCGGGGGTTCCGCCTACGAGCAGTACTTC
TRBJ2-7 | NA | TRBV9 | TRBD2 | CASSGKLAVSSYEQYF | TGTGCCAGCAGCGGTAAACTAGCGGTAAGCTCCTACGAGCAGTACTTC
TRBJ2-1 | NA | TRBV6-5 | NA | CASSSDIGTYNEQFF | TGTGCCAGCAGCTCGGACATAGGGACCTACAATGAGCAGTTCTTC
TRBJ1-2 | once | TRBV7-8 | TRBD1 | CASSLAMSAQGARGYTF | TGTGCCAGCAGCTTAGCGATGTCGGCCCAGGGGGCAAGAGGCTACACCTTC
TRBJ1-2 | NA | TRBV19 | NA | CASNPGFYGYTF | TGTGCCAGTAACCCAGGGTTCTATGGCTACACCTTC
TRBJ2-7 | NA | TRBV7-2 | NA | CASSSRGGVGSLPYEQYF | TGTGCCAGCAGCTCACGGGGTGGTGTCGGGTCACTGCCTTACGAGCAGTACTTC
TRBJ2-3 | once | TRBV6-5 | TRBD1 | CASSYSGQRGTDTQYF | TGTGCCAGCAGTTACTCGGGACAGCGAGGGACAGATACGCAGTATTTT
TRBJ2-7 | NA | TRBV4-1 | TRBD2 | CASSQEQTSGSYEQYF | TGCGCCAGCAGCCAAGAACAAACTAGCGGGTCCTACGAGCAGTACTTC
TRBJ2-2 | NA | TRBV11-3 | TRBD2 | CASSPGLASGELFF | TGTGCCAGCAGCCCGGGACTAGCATCCGGGGAGCTGTTTTTT
TRBJ1-1 | NA | TRBV7-2 | NA | CASSSLPVNTEAFF | TGTGCCAGCAGCTCCCTACCGGTGAACACTGAAGCTTTCTTT
TRBJ1-5 | NA | TRBV28 | NA | CASISGSRPNQPQHF | TGTGCCAGCATCTCCGGGTCCCGTCCCAATCAGCCCCAGCATTTT
TRBJ1-5 | NA | TRBV12-3/TRBV12-4 | NA | CASSSYNQPQHF | TGTGCCAGCAGTTCCTACAATCAGCCCCAGCATTTT
TRBJ2-3 | NA | TRBV18 | TRBD1 | CASSQYPGGTGTSDTQYF | TGTGCCAGCTCACAATATCCTGGAGGGACAGGGACATCGGATACGCAGTATTTT
TRBJ1-6 | NA | TRBV10-3 | TRBD1 | CAISDRGQNSPLHF | TGTGCCATCAGTGACAGGGGGCAGAATTCACCCCTCCACTTT
TRBJ1-2 | few | TRBV2 | NA | CASMGRFGDGYTF | TGTGCCAGCATGGGGAGATTCGGCGATGGCTACACCTTC
TRBJ1-1 | once | TRBV11-2 | NA | CASSLGTVDTEAFF | TGTGCCAGCAGCTTAGGGACAGTGGATACTGAAGCTTTCTTT
TRBJ2-5 | NA | TRBV9 | TRBD2 | CASSVGGALAVLETQYF | TGTGCCAGCAGCGTAGGTGGGGCGCTAGCGGTTCTAGAGACCCAGTACTTC
TRBJ2-2 | NA | TRBV5-8 | TRBD1 | CASSLGQVNTGELFF | TGTGCCAGCAGCCTGGGACAGGTTAACACCGGGGAGCTGTTTTTT
TRBJ2-5 | NA | TRBV6-5 | TRBD1 | CASARDRSGETQYF | TGTGCCAGCGCTCGGGACAGATCCGGAGAGACCCAGTACTTC
TRBJ1-6 | NA | TRBV27 | NA | CASSLTGTDSPLHF | TGTGCCAGCAGTTTAACAGGGACGGATTCACCCCTCCACTTT
TRBJ1-4 | once | TRBV12-3/TRBV12-4 | NA | CASSLGTNEKLFF | TGTGCCAGCAGTTTAGGGACAAATGAAAAACTGTTTTTT
TRBJ2-7 | NA | TRBV3-1/TRBV3-2 | TRBD1 | CASSQGDRRPYEQYF | TGTGCCAGCAGCCAAGGGGACAGGCGACCCTACGAGCAGTACTTC
TRBJ2-7 | NA | TRBV15 | TRBD2 | CATSRVGGYEQYF | TGTGCCACCAGCAGAGTGGGGGGGTACGAGCAGTACTTC